This entry is about one T cell receptor (beta chain). The CDR3 consists of 13 residues. With 7 bases removed from V and 4 bases from J, the gap between germline ends came to 13 bases. Germline-derived CDR1 and CDR2 are MNHNY and SVGAGI (reference sequence). Under the authors' procedure: By means of reference gene primer amplification, nucleated cell counts were estimated. Profiled with immunoSEQ multiplex PCR; TCRdb holds only in-frame clones, not every one. The DNA gave D and trimming, while V, J and clone size come from that table. Here the sample spans about 100,000 clones, 85% being singletons. The source of the sample is a study of blood T cell repertoires in COVID-19. Study details: COVID-19 samples from acute and convalescent phases originated in the United States, Italy and Spain. T cells, B-cell-depleted T cells, or PBMCs supplied cDNA or gDNA.

The source of this sequence is a woman aged 70-85 years with active or convalescent COVID-19. The sequenced sample was peripheral blood. This chain links TRBV6-6 with TRBJ1-2; D is ambiguous. The CDR3 is CASTIPEVYGYTF. The CDR3 DNA follows: TGTGCCAGCACGATACCCGAGGTCTATGGCTACACCTTC.